Included here is one TCR beta chain sequence, with context. Authors' methods: Nucleated cell counts were estimated from reference gene primer amplification. Profiled with immunoSEQ multiplex PCR; TCRdb holds only in-frame clones, not every one. Clone size and the V and J calls come from that table; the DNA yielded D and trimming. The data show approximately 62,000 clones, roughly 80% seen once. This sample was taken from a study of blood T cell repertoires in COVID-19. On the study more broadly: Samples taken during acute and convalescent COVID-19 were collected in the United States, Italy and Spain. PBMCs, B-cell-depleted T cells, or T cells were the source of the cDNA or gDNA that made up the material.

Germline V lookup: CDR1 SGHRS, CDR2 YFSETQ. V lost 0 bases and J lost 0, with 6 bases in between. The CDR3 runs 14 residues. This rearrangement joins TRBV5-1 to TRBJ1-2, with D possibly being TRBD1 (6 bases). The sequencing sample was made of peripheral blood. This receptor was identified in a woman aged 45-59 years with active or convalescent COVID-19. The CDR3 nucleotides are TGCGCCAGCAGCTTGGGACAGGCTAACTATGGCTACACCTTC. Protein sequence: CASSLGQANYGYTF.